These 28 T cell receptor beta chains were all obtained from the same sample, sequenced in a study of OX40 agonist ivuxolimab in advanced cancers. Profiling relied on immunoSEQ multiplex PCR, and the TCRdb table lists in-frame clones only, not all of them. The repertoire has roughly 820 clones, roughly four fifths of them found once; the top ten carry more than 25%. Specimen: CD4+ or CD8+ T cells sorted from blood, collected in a trial of the OX40 agonist ivuxolimab. These TCRs come from an adult with an advanced solid tumor such as melanoma, head and neck, liver or kidney cancer.

This sequence joins TRBV21-1 and TRBJ2-1; TRBD2, the table's D call, was not compared with the DNA. TRBV21-1 is reported as a pseudogene. The CDR3 is 18 residues long. CDR3 coding DNA: TGTGCCAGCAGCAAATCCCTTGGACTAGCGGGACCCTACAATGAGCAGTTCTTC. Its translation is CASSKSLGLAGPYNEQFF.

The genes are TRBV6-5 and TRBJ2-5, with 8 positions matching TRBD2. This CDR3 is 14 amino acids long. J lost 2 bases, V lost 5 bases, and 4 bases had no gene match. The germline CDR1 and CDR2 sequences are MNHEY and SVGAGI. The CDR3 region is CASSPGTRQETQYF. Written as DNA, the CDR3 is TGTGCCAGCAGTCCCGGGACTAGGCAAGAGACCCAGTACTTC.

This clone was recorded once. The chain carries TRBV5-4 and TRBJ1-2, with 7 positions matching TRBD1. J was trimmed by 4 bases and V by 3 bases; bases with no gene match: 6. Germline V lookup: CDR1 SGHNT, CDR2 YYREEE (reference sequence). The CDR3 consists of 14 residues. The CDR3 protein is CASSWGDRVYGYTF. The CDR3 bases are TGTGCCAGCAGCTGGGGAGACAGGGTCTATGGCTACACCTTC.

The rearrangement links TRBV7-2 to TRBJ1-5; D is unclear. Germline assignment: CDR1 SGHTA and CDR2 FQGNSA. Trimming left V 6 bases short and J 4 bases short, with 10 bases between. This CDR3 has 13 residues. CDR3 nucleotides: TGTGCCAGCAGTACGGACCTAAATCAGCCCCAGCATTTT. Its protein is CASSTDLNQPQHF.

The J gene is TRBJ2-7, the V gene TRBV7-9; 10 positions match TRBD1. Trimming took 5 bases from V and 6 from J; bases not matched to a gene: 10. CDR1 and CDR2 (germline): SEHNR, FQNEAQ (reference sequence). The CDR3 extends over 15 amino acids. CDR3 sequence reads: CASSPTRTGGSEQYF. CDR3 DNA: TGTGCCAGCAGCCCTACTAGGACAGGGGGTTCCGAGCAGTACTTC.

The chain joins TRBV4-3 to TRBJ2-7; D is perhaps TRBD1 (6 bases). CDR1 and CDR2 from the germline V gene are LGHNA and YSLEER. V lost 2 bases to trimming and J lost 6 bases, with 11 bases between them. The CDR3 contains 13 residues. For the CDR3, the DNA is TGCGCCAGCAGCCAACACAGGGAACGCGAGCAGTACTTC. Its protein is CASSQHREREQYF.

This chain uses TRBV6-6 with TRBJ2-1, with D possibly TRBD2 on 5 matching bases. The V gene lost 2 bases and the J gene lost 7 bases, with 15 bases spanning the gap. Germline CDR1 MNHNY, CDR2 SVGAGI (reference sequence). CDR3 length equals 15 residues. The CDR3 reads CASSYVSFSGNEQFF. CDR3 DNA sequence: TGTGCCAGCAGTTACGTAAGCTTCTCGGGGAATGAGCAGTTCTTC.

The chain uses TRBV9 and TRBJ2-3; the D is unclear. CDR1 SGDLS and CDR2 YYNGEE come from the germline V gene. This CDR3 comprises 15 residues. V lost 3 bases and J lost 2, with 13 bases in between. The CDR3 spells CASSGFWGPTDTQYF. The CDR3 region has the DNA TGTGCCAGCAGCGGGTTCTGGGGTCCCACAGATACGCAGTATTTT.

With respect to this clone: This specimen includes other DNA sequences encoding the same CDR3. This chain links TRBV6-5 with TRBJ1-3; a possible D gene is TRBD1 (5 bases). V was cut by 7 bases and J by 4 bases, with 17 bases left in between. Germline CDR1 reads MNHEY; CDR2 reads SVGAGI. The CDR3 spans 15 residues. CDR3 in DNA: TGTGCCAGCACAAGGGACCCCCTCTCCGGAAACACCATATATTTT. It translates to CASTRDPLSGNTIYF.

This clone was observed a handful of times. The CDR3 sequence is CASSAYWSMNTEAFF. The CDR3 DNA follows: TGTGCCAGCAGCGCCTACTGGAGCATGAACACTGAAGCTTTCTTT. V is TRBV9 and J is TRBJ1-1; D ambiguous. CDR1 and CDR2 (germline): SGDLS, YYNGEE. V lost 3 bases and J 0 bases, leaving 12 bases between the germline ends. This CDR3 has 15 residues.

The chain combines TRBV18 with TRBJ1-6; no definite D call. Germline V gene data show CDR1 as KGHSH and CDR2 as LQKENI. This CDR3 has 13 amino acids. V was cut by 8 bases and J by 9 bases, with 14 bases left in between. This CDR3 is CASARESSSPLHF. The CDR3 DNA is TGTGCCAGCGCGAGGGAAAGTAGTTCACCCCTCCACTTT.

Only a few counts were recorded for this clone. The V and J genes are TRBV29-1 and TRBJ2-7; D unclear. CDR1 is SQVTM and CDR2 is ANQGSEA in the germline V gene. Between the trimmed V and J ends, which lost 3 bases and 5 bases, there was a span of 11 bases. The CDR3 totals 12 residues. CDR3 region: CSVDLTANEQYF. The CDR3 bases are TGCAGCGTTGACCTGACGGCTAACGAGCAGTACTTC.

The chain couples TRBV14 to TRBJ2-3; 8 bases match TRBD2. Per the germline V gene, CDR1 is SGHDN and CDR2 is FVKESK. V shed 6 bases and J 1 base; nucleotides not matched to a gene: 9. This CDR3 spans 16 amino acids. The CDR3 is CASRPSGRGRTDTQYF. The CDR3, as DNA: TGTGCCAGCAGACCAAGCGGGAGAGGCCGCACAGATACGCAGTATTTT.

J is TRBJ2-2 and V is TRBV12-5; 7 bases line up with TRBD2. Losses at the gene ends were 7 bases for V and 6 bases for J; bases not matched to a gene: 17. Germline V gives CDR1 LGHNT, CDR2 FRNRAP. The CDR3 contains 17 residues. CDR3 sequence (DNA): TGTGCTAGTGTCCCACTCTCGGGGGAGGGCCCTCCCGGGGAGCTGTTTTTT. Its translation is CASVPLSGEGPPGELFF.

This clone appeared a few times. The CDR3 bases are TGTGCCAGCAGCTCGGCTACTAGCGGCTACACCGGGGAGCTGTTTTTT. The encoded protein is CASSSATSGYTGELFF. V usage is TRBV7-9 and J usage is TRBJ2-2; TRBD2 aligns across 8 bases. Germline assignment: CDR1 SEHNR and CDR2 FQNEAQ (reference sequence). After removal of 4 bases from V and 3 bases from J, the junction contained 7 bases not matched to a gene. There are 16 residues in the CDR3.

Only one count was recorded for this clone. This sequence joins TRBV7-9 and TRBJ2-5; TRBD2 matches 8 bases. V dropped 0 bases and J dropped 0; count of bases not matched to a gene: 3. Germline assignment: CDR1 SEHNR and CDR2 FQNEAQ (reference sequence). CDR3 length equals 16 residues. CDR3 bases: TGTGCCAGCAGCTTAGCGGGTAGCGGGAACCAAGAGACCCAGTACTTC. Translating gives CASSLAGSGNQETQYF.

The rearrangement uses TRBV2 and TRBJ2-5; the D gene is possibly TRBD1 (6 bases). This CDR3 is 15 amino acids long. The germline gives CDR1 SNHLY, CDR2 FYNNEI. The V and J ends lost 5 bases and 5 bases respectively, with 18 bases between them. The CDR3 DNA reads TGTGCCAGCAGTTTGGGGGCCCGGGATGTGGAGACCCAGTACTTC. Its protein product is CASSLGARDVETQYF.

The sample holds a few counts of this clone. This chain uses TRBV28 with TRBJ1-1; D remains ambiguous. The CDR3 loop spans 12 amino acids. Germline CDR1 is MDHEN and CDR2 is SYDVKM. Deletions cut 6 bases from V and 5 bases from J, with 10 bases between. The CDR3 DNA follows: TGTGCCAGCAGGAATTTGGCGACTGAAGCTTTCTTT. It is translated as CASRNLATEAFF.

The V call is TRBV21-1, the J call TRBJ2-7. TRBV21-1 is a known pseudogene. The length of the CDR3 is 18 residues. The CDR3 here is CASSKIVKRAVQRHEQYF. DNA of the CDR3: TGTGCCAGCAGCAAAATAGTAAAACGGGCCGTACAACGGCACGAGCAGTACTTC.

The chain employs TRBV6-5 and TRBJ2-3, with TRBD1 matching over 9 bases. The V gene end was trimmed by 4 bases and the J gene end by 6 bases; junction bases not matched to a gene: 5. Germline V gives CDR1 MNHEY, CDR2 SVGAGI. This CDR3 spans 14 amino acids. The chain's CDR3 is CASSLQGARDTQYF. CDR3 sequence (DNA): TGTGCCAGCAGTTTACAGGGGGCGCGGGATACGCAGTATTTT.

The chain is built from TRBV30 and TRBJ1-1; perhaps TRBD1 as D (6 bases). V was clipped by 4 bases and J by 0 bases, with 12 bases between them. The CDR3 has 14 amino acids. From germline, CDR1 is GTSNPN and CDR2 SVGIG (reference sequence). CDR3 loop: CAWKRGGMNTEAFF. The CDR3 DNA reads TGTGCCTGGAAGAGGGGGGGCATGAACACTGAAGCTTTCTTT.

This chain joins TRBV7-8 and TRBJ2-1; D might be TRBD1 (6 bases). V was trimmed by 5 bases and J by 10 bases, leaving 12 bases between them. Germline V gives CDR1 SGHVS, CDR2 FQNEAQ. This CDR3 has 12 residues. The CDR3 DNA reads TGTGCCAGCAGCCATTCGACAGGAGAGCAGTTCTTC. This sequence encodes CASSHSTGEQFF.

V usage is TRBV6-5 and J usage is TRBJ2-4, with D perhaps TRBD2 (5 bases). There are 15 residues in the CDR3. V dropped 0 bases and J dropped 1 base, with 7 bases sitting between them. Germline V lookup: CDR1 MNHEY, CDR2 SVGAGI. CDR3 in amino acids: CASSYSSGAKNIQYF. The CDR3 DNA reads TGTGCCAGCAGTTACTCGTCGGGGGCCAAAAACATTCAGTACTTC.

This clone occurred once. The chain is built from TRBV5-6 and TRBJ1-4; D gene uncertain. The germline V gene has CDR1 SGHDT and CDR2 YYEEEE. The CDR3 consists of 15 residues. The V end was cut by 4 bases, the J end by 3 bases, with 13 bases between. This CDR3 is CASSPELDSNEKLFF. CDR3 in DNA: TGTGCCAGCAGCCCCGAGCTAGATTCTAATGAAAAACTGTTTTTT.

The chain employs TRBV19 and TRBJ2-1; D uncertain. Germline lookup yields CDR1 LNHDA and CDR2 SQIVND (reference sequence). Trimming took 9 bases from V and 1 from J, leaving 19 bases between them. The CDR3 extends over 16 amino acids. The CDR3 reads CASYGPFSESYNEQFF. CDR3 DNA: TGTGCCAGCTACGGACCGTTCAGCGAATCCTACAATGAGCAGTTCTTC. Full variable domain (outside the CDR3, taken from reference TRBV19 and TRBJ2-1): DGGITQSPKYLFRKEGQNVTLSCEQNLNHDAMYWYRQDPGQGLRLIYYSQIVNDFQKGDIAEGYSVSREKKESFPLTVTSAQKNPTAFYLCASYGPFSESYNEQFFGPGTRLTVL.

The CDR3 here is CASSPGTGGGTEAFF. For the CDR3, the DNA is TGTGCCAGCAGCCCCGGGACAGGGGGGGGGACTGAAGCTTTCTTT. This chain connects TRBV27 to TRBJ1-1; 11 nucleotides align to TRBD1. The CDR3 consists of 15 residues. Germline V gives CDR1 MNHEY, CDR2 SMNVEV (reference sequence). V was clipped by 6 bases and J by 5 bases; unmatched bases: 8.

The chain joins TRBV27 to TRBJ1-4; 9 nucleotides match TRBD1. The CDR3 contains 19 residues. The J segment lost 0 bases and the V segment lost 0 bases, leaving 8 bases of the junction unmatched. Germline loops: CDR1 MNHEY, CDR2 SMNVEV (reference sequence). The CDR3 here is CASSLSPTGGEATNEKLFF. For the CDR3, the DNA is TGTGCCAGCAGTTTATCGCCTACAGGGGGCGAGGCAACTAATGAAAAACTGTTTTTT.

The chain links TRBV18 to TRBJ1-1, with 7 bases fitting TRBD1. Germline V CDR1 and CDR2: KGHSH, LQKENI. J gave up 5 bases and V 1 base, and 1 base lay outside the gene matches. CDR3 size: 13 residues. This CDR3 reads CASSPRQGTEAFF. DNA for the CDR3: TGTGCCAGCTCACCACGACAGGGAACTGAAGCTTTCTTT.